The 19 T cell receptor beta chains presented below share a single source sample, sequenced in a study of shared clonotypes between healthy human individuals. Sequencing used immunoSEQ multiplex PCR; TCRdb keeps in-frame clones, though not all of them. The sample records approximately 340,000 clones, roughly 70% being singletons. The sample consisted of memory CD4+ T cells sorted from blood. Subset of the sample: CD45RA-negative fraction. The receptors here all came from a man aged 25 to 40 in good health.

This sequence joins TRBV6-6 and TRBJ2-3; D remains ambiguous. Germline CDR1 reads MNHNY; CDR2 reads SVGAGI (reference sequence). CDR3 size: 12 residues. V was pared by 7 bases and J by 2 bases, with 7 bases between. The CDR3 region has the DNA TGTGCCAGCACCGTAAACACAGATACGCAGTATTTT. Translation: CASTVNTDTQYF.

V is TRBV5-6 and J is TRBJ1-1; D uncertain. There are 12 residues in the CDR3. Germline loops: CDR1 SGHDT, CDR2 YYEEEE. V was cut by 3 bases and J by 6 bases, with 9 bases left in between. CDR3 nucleotide sequence: TGTGCCAGCAGCTGGGATACGGCTGAAGCTTTCTTT. This gives the protein CASSWDTAEAFF.

As concerns this clone: A much bigger clone sits one base away, suggesting this may be a read error. Other DNA variants within this sample encode the same CDR3. V usage is TRBV6-5 and J usage is TRBJ2-5, with D unresolved. CDR3 length equals 11 residues. V was trimmed by 4 bases and J by 4 bases, leaving 4 bases between them. CDR1 is MNHEY, CDR2 SVGAGI, per germline. The CDR3 loop reads CASSSGETQYF. The CDR3 DNA is TGTGCCAGCAGTTCAGGAGAGACCCAGTACTTC.

This clone was recorded a few times. V and J are TRBV9 and TRBJ2-3; D is perhaps TRBD1 or TRBD2 (6 bases each). Germline-derived CDR1 and CDR2 are SGDLS and YYNGEE. V lost 0 bases and J 10 bases, leaving 15 bases between the germline ends. The CDR3 is made up of 14 amino acids. CDR3 nucleotides: TGTGCCAGCAGCGTAGGGGACACCGGGACTCCGCAGTATTTT. Its translation: CASSVGDTGTPQYF.

The chain is built from TRBV6-5 and TRBJ2-1; the D is unclear. Germline V gene sequence: CDR1 MNHEY, CDR2 SVGAGI. Trimming left V 5 bases short and J 7 bases short, with 6 bases between. This CDR3 is 11 amino acids long. The CDR3 bases are TGTGCCAGCAGTCAAATGAATGAGCAGTTCTTC. Translation gives CASSQMNEQFF.

The chain recombines TRBV7-9 with TRBJ2-1, with D perhaps TRBD2 (6 bases). The CDR3 has 14 amino acids. Germline V gene data show CDR1 as SEHNR and CDR2 as FQNEAQ (reference sequence). V gave up 4 bases and J gave up 6 bases, with 13 bases separating them. CDR3 sequence: CASSSSGTVNEQFF. DNA for the CDR3: TGTGCCAGCAGCTCTTCCGGGACTGTCAATGAGCAGTTCTTC.

V is TRBV7-9 and J is TRBJ2-5, with D possibly called TRBD1 or TRBD2 (7 bases each). This CDR3 comprises 16 residues. Germline V gene lookup returns CDR1 SEHNR and CDR2 FQNEAQ (reference sequence). V lost 5 bases and J 4 bases, leaving 20 bases between the germline ends. The CDR3 loop is CASSKSPGGGGETQYF. The CDR3 DNA reads as TGTGCCAGCAGCAAATCACCAGGGGGAGGGGGAGAGACCCAGTACTTC.

This clone was observed a handful of times. The chain links TRBV27 to TRBJ1-1, with D hard to call. The CDR3 contains 13 residues. The V end was cut by 1 base, the J end by 5 bases, with 8 bases between. CDR1 is MNHEY, CDR2 SMNVEV, per germline (reference sequence). The DNA of the CDR3 is TGTGCCAGCAGTTTATATGGGGAGACTGAAGCTTTCTTT. It yields the protein CASSLYGETEAFF.

The chain couples TRBV12-2 to TRBJ2-4; TRBD1, the table's D call, lacks a check against the DNA. TRBV12-2 is a pseudogene. The CDR3 loop spans 20 amino acids. For the CDR3, the DNA is TGTGCAAGTCGCCAGACCGGGACACAGGCTTCCTTGTTAGCCAAAAACATTCAGTACTTC. It translates to CASRQTGTQASLLAKNIQYF.

V is TRBV7-9 and J is TRBJ1-2; D possibly corresponds to TRBD1 (5 bases). Germline V gene lookup returns CDR1 SEHNR and CDR2 FQNEAQ (reference sequence). The V gene lost 5 bases and the J gene lost 8 bases, with 9 bases spanning the gap. The CDR3 is made up of 11 amino acids. The CDR3 is CASSRQIGYTF. In DNA form, the CDR3 reads TGTGCCAGCAGCCGACAGATCGGCTACACCTTC.

This clone was picked up a small number of times. J is TRBJ2-1 and V is TRBV2; perhaps TRBD1 as D (6 bases). The CDR3 covers 13 residues. The ends were cut back, 4 bases at V and 3 bases at J, with 7 bases in the middle. Germline assignment: CDR1 SNHLY and CDR2 FYNNEI. The CDR3 spells CASSADSYNEQFF. CDR3 nucleotide sequence: TGTGCCAGCAGTGCGGACAGCTACAATGAGCAGTTCTTC.

This clone has only a few counts. This chain joins TRBV13 and TRBJ2-2; unclear D gene. CDR1 and CDR2 from the germline V gene are PRHDT and FYEKMQ (reference sequence). This CDR3 comprises 13 residues. Between the trimmed V and J ends, which lost 0 bases and 9 bases, there was a span of 8 bases. This CDR3 reads CASSLGQLRELFF. DNA of the CDR3: TGTGCCAGCAGCTTAGGCCAGCTGAGGGAGCTGTTTTTT.

This clone came up many times. The genes are TRBV7-8 and TRBJ2-1; 7 bases agree with TRBD2. The CDR3 totals 16 residues. The trim removed 6 bases at V and 4 bases at J, leaving 12 bases unmatched. Germline V gene sequence: CDR1 SGHVS, CDR2 FQNEAQ. The CDR3 coding sequence is TGTGCCAGCAGGCCCCCAGGGAGGGGTACGTACAATGAGCAGTTCTTC. Translation: CASRPPGRGTYNEQFF.

The V call is TRBV16, the J call TRBJ2-3, with TRBD2 as a possible D gene (5 bases). The CDR3 extends over 15 amino acids. The V and J ends lost 0 bases and 2 bases respectively, with 9 bases between them. Germline CDR1 is KGHSY and CDR2 is FQNENV. This chain's CDR3 is CASSQSHGITDTQYF. In nucleotides, the CDR3 is TGTGCCAGCAGCCAATCCCACGGGATCACAGATACGCAGTATTTT.

The chain uses TRBV28 and TRBJ1-1, with 9 bases aligning to TRBD1. Germline CDR1 and CDR2: MDHEN and SYDVKM. The CDR3 runs 16 residues. The junction had 8 bases not matched to a gene; V was cut back by 5 bases and J by 1 base. As DNA, the CDR3 is TGTGCCAGCAGTCCTCGGGACAGGGCCTCGAACACTGAAGCTTTCTTT. Translation: CASSPRDRASNTEAFF.

V is TRBV29-1 and J is TRBJ2-7; either TRBD1 or TRBD2 may supply D (5 bases each). Germline CDR1 and CDR2: SQVTM and ANQGSEA. The V end lost 7 bases, the J end lost 3 bases, and 13 bases lay between the germline ends. The CDR3 runs 12 residues. Here the CDR3 reads CSAWDPSYEQYF. In nucleotides, the CDR3 is TGCAGCGCATGGGACCCTAGCTACGAGCAGTACTTC.

This clone appeared a few times. The V call is TRBV11-1, the J call TRBJ2-7; tentatively, D is TRBD1 or TRBD2 (6 bases each). Germline V gene sequence: CDR1 SGHAT, CDR2 FQDESV (reference sequence). With 2 bases removed from V and 6 bases from J, the gap between germline ends came to 14 bases. There are 14 residues in the CDR3. This CDR3 reads CASSLSPRGGEQYF. The DNA for the CDR3 is TGTGCCAGCAGCTTATCTCCCAGGGGAGGCGAGCAGTACTTC.

The chain couples TRBV10-3 to TRBJ2-5; 9 bases align to TRBD2. The CDR3 spans 15 residues. Germline-derived CDR1 and CDR2 are ENHRY and SYGVKD. Trimming removed 8 bases from V and 2 bases from J; junction bases left unmatched: 9. CDR3 residues: CAIGVAGAEQETQYF. The CDR3, as DNA: TGTGCCATCGGAGTAGCGGGAGCGGAACAAGAGACCCAGTACTTC.

The rearrangement uses TRBV7-2 and TRBJ2-3; D is ambiguous. The CDR3 covers 14 residues. Germline CDR1 SGHTA, CDR2 FQGNSA. The V end lost 1 base, the J end lost 9 bases, and 14 bases lay between the germline ends. The CDR3, as DNA: TGTGCCAGCAGCTTAGACGGCACAGACGACACGCAGTATTTT. Encoded protein: CASSLDGTDDTQYF.